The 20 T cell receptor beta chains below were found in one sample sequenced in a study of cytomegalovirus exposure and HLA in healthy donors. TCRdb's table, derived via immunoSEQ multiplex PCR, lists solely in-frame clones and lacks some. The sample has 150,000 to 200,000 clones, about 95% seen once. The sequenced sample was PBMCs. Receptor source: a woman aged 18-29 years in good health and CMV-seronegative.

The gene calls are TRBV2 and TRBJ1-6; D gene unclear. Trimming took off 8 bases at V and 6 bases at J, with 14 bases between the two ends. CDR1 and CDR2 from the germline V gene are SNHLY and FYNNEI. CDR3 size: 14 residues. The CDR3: CASGLEPPNSPLHF. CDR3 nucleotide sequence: TGTGCCAGCGGGCTCGAGCCGCCTAATTCACCCCTCCACTTT.

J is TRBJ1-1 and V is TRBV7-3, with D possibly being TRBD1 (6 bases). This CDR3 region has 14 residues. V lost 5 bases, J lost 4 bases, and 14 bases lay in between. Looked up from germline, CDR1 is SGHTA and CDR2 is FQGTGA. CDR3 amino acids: CASSPGQPVTEAFF. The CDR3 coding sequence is TGTGCCAGCAGCCCCGGACAGCCGGTCACTGAAGCTTTCTTT.

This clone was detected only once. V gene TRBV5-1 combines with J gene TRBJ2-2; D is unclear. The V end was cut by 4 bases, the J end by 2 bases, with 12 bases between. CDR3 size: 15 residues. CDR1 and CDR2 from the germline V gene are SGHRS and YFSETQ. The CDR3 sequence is CASSLLTDNTGELFF. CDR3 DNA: TGCGCCAGCAGCCTTCTGACTGACAACACCGGGGAGCTGTTTTTT.

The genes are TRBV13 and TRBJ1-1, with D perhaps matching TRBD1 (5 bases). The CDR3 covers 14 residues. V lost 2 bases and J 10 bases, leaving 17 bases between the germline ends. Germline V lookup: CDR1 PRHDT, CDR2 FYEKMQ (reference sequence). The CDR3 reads CASSLSRQKGVAFF. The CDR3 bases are TGTGCCAGCAGCTTATCTCGACAGAAGGGTGTAGCTTTCTTT. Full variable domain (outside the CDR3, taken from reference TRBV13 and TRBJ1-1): AAGVIQSPRHLIKEKRETATLKCYPIPRHDTVYWYQQGPGQDPQFLISFYEKMQSDKGSIPDRFSAQQFSDYHSELNMSSLELGDSALYFCASSLSRQKGVAFFGQGTRLTVV.

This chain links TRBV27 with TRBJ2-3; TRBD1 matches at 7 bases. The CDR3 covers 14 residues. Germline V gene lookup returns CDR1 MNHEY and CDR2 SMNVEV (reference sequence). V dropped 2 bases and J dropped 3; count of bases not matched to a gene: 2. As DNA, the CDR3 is TGTGCCAGCAGTTTAGACAGGGTAACAGATACGCAGTATTTT. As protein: CASSLDRVTDTQYF.

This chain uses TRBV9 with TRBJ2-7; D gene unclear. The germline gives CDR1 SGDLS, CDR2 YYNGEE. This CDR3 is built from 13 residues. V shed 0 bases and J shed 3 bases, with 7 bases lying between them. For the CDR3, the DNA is TGTGCCAGCAGCGTAGATGGCATCTACGAGCAGTACTTC. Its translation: CASSVDGIYEQYF.

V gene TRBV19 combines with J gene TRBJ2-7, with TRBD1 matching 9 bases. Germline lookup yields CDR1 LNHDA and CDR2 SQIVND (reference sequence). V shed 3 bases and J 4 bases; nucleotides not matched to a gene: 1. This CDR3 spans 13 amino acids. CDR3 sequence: CASSMDRGYEQYF. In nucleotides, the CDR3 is TGTGCCAGTAGTATGGACAGGGGTTACGAGCAGTACTTC.

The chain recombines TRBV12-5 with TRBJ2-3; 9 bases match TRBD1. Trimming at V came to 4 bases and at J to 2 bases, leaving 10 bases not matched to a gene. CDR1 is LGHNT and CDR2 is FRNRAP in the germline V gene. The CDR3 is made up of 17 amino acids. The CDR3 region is CASGSPHGTGPTDTQYF. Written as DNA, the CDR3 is TGTGCTAGTGGTTCGCCCCACGGGACAGGGCCCACAGATACGCAGTATTTT. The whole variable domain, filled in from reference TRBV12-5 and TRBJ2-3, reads DARVTQTPRHKVTEMGQEVTMRCQPILGHNTVFWYRQTMMQGLELLAYFRNRAPLDDSGMPKDRFSAEMPDATLATLKIQPSEPRDSAVYFCASGSPHGTGPTDTQYFGPGTRLTVL.

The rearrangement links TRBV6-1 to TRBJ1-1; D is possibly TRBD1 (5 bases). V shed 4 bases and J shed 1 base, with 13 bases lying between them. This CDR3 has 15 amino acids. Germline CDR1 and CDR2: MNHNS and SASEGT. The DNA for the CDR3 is TGTGCCAGCAGTGGCCAGGGACTGACGAACACTGAAGCTTTCTTT. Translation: CASSGQGLTNTEAFF.

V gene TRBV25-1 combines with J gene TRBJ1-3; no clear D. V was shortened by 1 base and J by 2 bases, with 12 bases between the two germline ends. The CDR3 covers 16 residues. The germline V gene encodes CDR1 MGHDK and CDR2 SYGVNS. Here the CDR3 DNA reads TGTGCCAGCAGTGAATTCAACTCTCTGACTGGAAACACCATATATTTT. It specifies CASSEFNSLTGNTIYF.

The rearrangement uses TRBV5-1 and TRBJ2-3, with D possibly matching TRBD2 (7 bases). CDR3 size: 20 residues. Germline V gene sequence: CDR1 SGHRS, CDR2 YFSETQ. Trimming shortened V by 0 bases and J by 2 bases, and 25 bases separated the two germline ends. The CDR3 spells CASSLGLRVGGGPFTDTQYF. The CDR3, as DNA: TGCGCCAGCAGCTTGGGTCTCCGTGTAGGGGGAGGGCCTTTCACAGATACGCAGTATTTT.

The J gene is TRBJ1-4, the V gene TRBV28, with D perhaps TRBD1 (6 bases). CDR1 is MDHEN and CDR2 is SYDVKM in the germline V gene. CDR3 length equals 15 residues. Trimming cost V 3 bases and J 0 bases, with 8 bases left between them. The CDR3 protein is CASSFRQATNEKLFF. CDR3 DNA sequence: TGTGCCAGCAGTTTTAGACAGGCAACTAATGAAAAACTGTTTTTT.

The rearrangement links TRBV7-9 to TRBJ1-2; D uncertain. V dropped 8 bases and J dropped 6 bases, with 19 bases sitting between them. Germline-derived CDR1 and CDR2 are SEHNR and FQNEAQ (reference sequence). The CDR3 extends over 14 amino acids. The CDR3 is CASLPSGRWDGYTF. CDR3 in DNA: TGTGCCAGCCTCCCCTCTGGGCGCTGGGATGGCTACACCTTC.

The CDR3 bases are TGTGCCAGCTCACCCCGGGACAGGGGGCTCGTGAACACTGAAGCTTTCTTT. Protein product: CASSPRDRGLVNTEAFF. The chain recombines TRBV18 with TRBJ1-1; TRBD1 matches at 12 bases. V gave up 3 bases and J gave up 0 bases; unmatched junction bases: 5. The germline gives CDR1 KGHSH, CDR2 LQKENI. The CDR3 length is 17 residues.

In nucleotides, the CDR3 is TGTGCCAGCAGCCAAAGTAGCGGGGGGGCCGTATATACGCAGTATTTT. Its translation is CASSQSSGGAVYTQYF. The chain combines TRBV7-3 with TRBJ2-3, with 11 bases matching TRBD2. The CDR3 is made up of 16 amino acids. V shed 5 bases and J 7 bases; nucleotides not matched to a gene: 11. Germline CDR1 is SGHTA and CDR2 is FQGTGA.

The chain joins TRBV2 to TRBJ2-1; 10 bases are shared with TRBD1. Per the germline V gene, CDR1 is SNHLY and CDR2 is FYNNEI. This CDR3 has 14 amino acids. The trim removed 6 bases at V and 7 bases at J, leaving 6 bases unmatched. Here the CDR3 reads CASRAGTGVNEQFF. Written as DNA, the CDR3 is TGTGCCAGCAGGGCCGGGACAGGGGTTAATGAGCAGTTCTTC.

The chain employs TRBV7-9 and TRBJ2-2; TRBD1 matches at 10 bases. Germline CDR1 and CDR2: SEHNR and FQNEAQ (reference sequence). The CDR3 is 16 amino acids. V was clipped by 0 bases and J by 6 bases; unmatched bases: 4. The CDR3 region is CASSLASGTGAGELFF. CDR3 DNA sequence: TGTGCCAGCAGCTTAGCCTCCGGGACAGGGGCCGGGGAGCTGTTTTTT.

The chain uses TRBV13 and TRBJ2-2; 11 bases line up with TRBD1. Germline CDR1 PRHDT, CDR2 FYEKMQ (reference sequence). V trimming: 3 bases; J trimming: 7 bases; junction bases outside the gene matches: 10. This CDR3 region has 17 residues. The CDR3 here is CASSFFGGTGGVGELFF. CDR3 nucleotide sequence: TGTGCCAGCAGCTTCTTTGGCGGGACAGGGGGAGTCGGGGAGCTGTTTTTT.

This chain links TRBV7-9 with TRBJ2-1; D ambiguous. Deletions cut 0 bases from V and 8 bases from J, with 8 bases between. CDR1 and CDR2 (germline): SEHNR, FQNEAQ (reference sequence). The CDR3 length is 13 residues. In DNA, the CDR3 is TGTGCCAGCAGCTTAGCGGTAGCAGATGAGCAGTTCTTC. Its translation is CASSLAVADEQFF.

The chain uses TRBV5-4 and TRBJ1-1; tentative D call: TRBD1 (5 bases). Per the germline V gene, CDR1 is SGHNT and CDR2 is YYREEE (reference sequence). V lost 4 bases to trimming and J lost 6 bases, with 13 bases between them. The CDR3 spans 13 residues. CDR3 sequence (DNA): TGTGCCAGCAGCGGAGCAGGGAGGGCTGAAGCTTTCTTT. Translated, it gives CASSGAGRAEAFF. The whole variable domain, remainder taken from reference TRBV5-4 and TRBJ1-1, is ETGVTQSPTHLIKTRGQQVTLRCSSQSGHNTVSWYQQALGQGPQFIFQYYREEENGRGNFPPRFSGLQFPNYSSELNVNALELDDSALYLCASSGAGRAEAFFGQGTRLTVV.